Following are 12 T cell receptor beta chains from one sample sequenced in a study of blood T cell repertoires in COVID-19 (dated by TCRdb to about 2020). Libraries came from the immunoSEQ multiplex PCR assay. The clones in this table, taken by TCRdb from immuneACCESS, are in-frame only. Not every clone is retained; where verified, under half of the shortfall comes from an unresolved V gene, and the cause of the rest is unknown. This sample holds about 340,000 clones; 90% to 95% were observed only once. The ten largest clones add up to roughly 3.5% of the sample. The specimen was peripheral blood. These receptors all come from a woman between 18 and 30 years old who had recovered from COVID-19.

This clone was observed a handful of times. This sequence joins TRBV7-9 and TRBJ1-5, with D hard to call. The CDR3 sequence is 13 residues long. Germline CDR1 and CDR2: SEHNR and FQNEAQ (reference sequence). Trimming cost V 5 bases and J 0 bases, with 5 bases left between them. Here the CDR3 reads CASSRDSNQPQHF. The CDR3 bases are TGTGCCAGCAGCAGAGATAGCAATCAGCCCCAGCATTTT.

The gene calls are TRBV27 and TRBJ2-3, with 9 bases fitting TRBD1. The CDR3 is 14 amino acids. Trimming removed 8 bases from V and 4 bases from J; junction bases left unmatched: 7. In germline, CDR1 is MNHEY, CDR2 SMNVEV (reference sequence). The CDR3 coding sequence is TGTGCCAGCCCCACAGGGGGCAGCTCAGATACGCAGTATTTT. Protein sequence: CASPTGGSSDTQYF.

The rearrangement joins TRBV4-1 to TRBJ2-1; 13 nucleotides line up with TRBD2. V lost 3 bases, J lost 7 bases, and 6 bases stayed unmatched. This CDR3 is 16 amino acids long. CDR1 is MGHRA, CDR2 YSYEKL, per germline. Here the CDR3 reads CASSHLGLAGLNEQFF. For the CDR3, the DNA is TGCGCCAGCAGCCACCTGGGACTAGCGGGACTAAATGAGCAGTTCTTC.

The rearrangement links TRBV14 to TRBJ2-1; TRBD2 aligns across 10 bases. This CDR3 is built from 16 residues. The germline V gene encodes CDR1 SGHDN and CDR2 FVKESK. V was clipped by 4 bases and J by 6 bases; unmatched bases: 9. DNA for the CDR3: TGTGCCAGCAGCCCCCGAGGACTAGCGGAGACCAATGAGCAGTTCTTC. Its translation is CASSPRGLAETNEQFF.

CDR3 in DNA: TGTGCCAGCAGTGAATTTACCGGGTGGGGCACAGATACGCAGTATTTT. It is translated as CASSEFTGWGTDTQYF. This chain uses TRBV25-1 with TRBJ2-3; D is unresolved. Looked up from germline, CDR1 is MGHDK and CDR2 is SYGVNS. This CDR3 has 16 amino acids. Trimming took off 1 base at V and 1 base at J, with 12 bases between the two ends.

The rearrangement joins TRBV6-6 to TRBJ2-7; 7 nucleotides align to TRBD1. Germline assignment: CDR1 MNHNY and CDR2 SVGAGI (reference sequence). J gave up 2 bases and V 5 bases, and 9 bases lay outside the gene matches. This CDR3 is 15 amino acids long. The CDR3 is CASSPQGGFTYEQYV. DNA for the CDR3: TGTGCCAGCAGTCCCCAAGGGGGCTTCACCTACGAGCAGTACGTC.

The J gene is TRBJ2-1, the V gene TRBV11-3; 10 positions match TRBD2. The CDR3 has 15 amino acids. V gave up 5 bases and J gave up 9 bases; unmatched junction bases: 10. Germline assignment: CDR1 SGHNT and CDR2 YENEEA. The CDR3 region is CASSRRGLAFGEQFF. The CDR3 region has the DNA TGTGCCAGCAGCAGAAGGGGACTAGCGTTCGGTGAGCAGTTCTTC.

V and J are TRBV4-3 and TRBJ2-3, with a tentative D call TRBD1 (5 bases). CDR1 and CDR2 from the germline V gene are LGHNA and YSLEER. The CDR3 totals 15 residues. The V gene lost 4 bases and the J gene lost 9 bases, with 20 bases spanning the gap. The DNA of the CDR3 is TGCGCCAGCAGCCTTCTAAGGACCACAGGTTCGACGCAGTATTTT. Amino acid sequence: CASSLLRTTGSTQYF.

There are a few counts of this clone. The J gene is TRBJ2-2, the V gene TRBV9, with TRBD2 identical over 8 bases. This CDR3 is built from 13 residues. Germline V gene sequence: CDR1 SGDLS, CDR2 YYNGEE. V shed 9 bases and J 6 bases; nucleotides not matched to a gene: 7. The CDR3 protein is CATGSGSPGELFF. The CDR3 DNA reads TGTGCCACGGGAAGCGGGAGTCCCGGGGAGCTGTTTTTT.

The CDR3: CAWSRRLAAGGGADTQYF. In nucleotides, the CDR3 is TGTGCCTGGAGTCGACGCCTAGCAGCGGGAGGTGGCGCAGATACGCAGTATTTT. The V and J genes are TRBV30 and TRBJ2-3, with 9 bases matching TRBD2. Per germline, CDR1 GTSNPN and CDR2 SVGIG (reference sequence). The CDR3 extends over 18 amino acids. Trimming removed 2 bases from V and 4 bases from J; junction bases left unmatched: 16.

The gene calls are TRBV11-3 and TRBJ2-2; D not resolved. Germline V CDR1 and CDR2: SGHNT, YENEEA. V was shortened by 5 bases and J by 4 bases, with 8 bases between the two germline ends. The CDR3 consists of 13 residues. The DNA for the CDR3 is TGTGCCAGCAGCCCAGCAGGCACCGGGGAGCTGTTTTTT. It yields the protein CASSPAGTGELFF. Full variable domain (missing parts from reference TRBV11-3 and TRBJ2-2): EAGVVQSPRYKIIEKKQPVAFWCNPISGHNTLYWYLQNLGQGPELLIRYENEEAVDDSQLPKDRFSAERLKGVDSTLKIQPAELGDSAVYLCASSPAGTGELFFGEGSRLTVL.

The rearrangement uses TRBV19 and TRBJ2-3, with D tentatively TRBD1 (5 bases). The V and J ends lost 5 bases and 5 bases respectively, with 8 bases between them. CDR1 is LNHDA and CDR2 is SQIVND in the germline V gene (reference sequence). This CDR3 is built from 12 residues. The CDR3 bases are TGTGCCAGTAGTTATAGGGGAGATACGCAGTATTTT. Protein: CASSYRGDTQYF.